The 22 T cell receptor beta chains presented below share a single source sample, sequenced in a study of post-analysis software for immune sequencing data. General study results and limits: TRBV5-6, TRBV5-1 and TRBV20-1 belonged to a set of a handful of TRBV segments that were more frequent in patients than controls.

Unique-molecular-identifier-tagged TCR beta cDNA libraries were used. MiXCR, applied by TCRdb to the PCR reads, yields one record per CDR3 protein. The data show 450,000 to 700,000 distinct CDR3 sequences, 44% seen once. Their recognized antigens are unknown. Material for sequencing was blood. Receptors were obtained from a girl aged 5-17 years with multiple sclerosis.

The chain combines TRBV7-2 with TRBJ2-7, with 7 bases identical to TRBD1. The CDR3 sequence is 13 residues long. J was trimmed by 1 base and V by 5 bases; bases with no gene match: 2. The germline gives CDR1 SGHTA, CDR2 FQGNSA. CDR3 in amino acids: CASSMDRSYEQYF. The CDR3 DNA sequence: TGTGCCAGCAGCATGGACAGGTCCTACGAGCAGTACTTC. Complete variable domain (other parts from reference TRBV7-2 and TRBJ2-7): GAGVSQSPSNKVTEKGKDVELRCDPISGHTALYWYRQSLGQGLEFLIYFQGNSAPDKSGLPSDRFSAERTGGSVSTLTIQRTQQEDSAVYLCASSMDRSYEQYFGPGTRLTVT.

This clonotype has more than one count but fewer than ten. This sequence joins TRBV5-1 and TRBJ2-7; TRBD2 matches 11 bases. Germline CDR1 is SGHRS and CDR2 is YFSETQ. The CDR3 sequence is 15 residues long. V was clipped by 4 bases and J by 3 bases; unmatched bases: 6. CDR3 residues: CASSVTSGNGYEQYF. CDR3 nucleotide sequence: TGCGCCAGCAGCGTGACTAGCGGGAACGGCTACGAGCAGTACTTC.

The chain uses TRBV12-3 or TRBV12-4 and TRBJ1-5; a possible D gene is TRBD1 (5 bases). The CDR3 has 13 amino acids. V dropped 4 bases and J dropped 4 bases, with 8 bases sitting between them. The CDR3 DNA is TGTGCCAGCAGTTACAGGTTTAATCAGCCCCAGCATTTT. Amino acids: CASSYRFNQPQHF.

This sequence joins TRBV5-1 and TRBJ2-7; no clear D gene. The germline V gene encodes CDR1 SGHRS and CDR2 YFSETQ. Trimming took 1 base from V and 2 from J, leaving 22 bases between them. This CDR3 is built from 18 residues. The CDR3 DNA is TGCGCCAGCAGCTTGTTTGTAAATCTTTGGGCGATCACCTACGAGCAGTACTTC. It is translated as CASSLFVNLWAITYEQYF.

The rearrangement links TRBV20-1 to TRBJ2-3; no definite D call. The length of the CDR3 is 13 residues. CDR1 is DFQATT and CDR2 is SNEGSKA in the germline V gene (reference sequence). The ends were cut back, 5 bases at V and 2 bases at J, with 11 bases in the middle. The CDR3 nucleotides are TGCAGTGCTCCTCCTCAGTTCACAGATACGCAGTATTTT. The encoded protein is CSAPPQFTDTQYF.

The chain's CDR3 is CATRKEETQYF. For the CDR3, the DNA is TGCGCCACCCGCAAGGAGGAGACCCAGTACTTC. The chain employs TRBV5-1 and TRBJ2-5; D is undetermined. V was trimmed by 9 bases and J by 5 bases, leaving 11 bases between them. Germline assignment: CDR1 SGHRS and CDR2 YFSETQ. The CDR3 runs to 11 residues.

This chain uses TRBV29-1 with TRBJ1-1; D unclear. V lost 2 bases to trimming and J lost 3 bases, with 13 bases between them. The CDR3 covers 14 residues. CDR1 SQVTM and CDR2 ANQGSEA come from the germline V gene. The chain's CDR3 is CSVENRPGYTEAFF. In DNA, the CDR3 is TGCAGCGTTGAAAACCGGCCGGGCTACACTGAAGCTTTCTTT.

The chain uses TRBV29-1 and TRBJ1-1, with D perhaps matching TRBD1 (6 bases). The CDR3 length is 14 residues. V was shortened by 6 bases and J by 1 base, with 15 bases between the two germline ends. Germline V gene lookup returns CDR1 SQVTM and CDR2 ANQGSEA. The CDR3 reads CSVAKLTGNTEAFF. The CDR3 nucleotides are TGCAGCGTGGCGAAATTGACAGGGAACACTGAAGCTTTCTTT.

The chain couples TRBV5-1 to TRBJ2-1; possibly TRBD2 for D (5 bases). The length of the CDR3 is 15 residues. V lost 5 bases and J lost 5, with 17 bases in between. The germline CDR1 and CDR2 sequences are SGHRS and YFSETQ. Here the CDR3 reads CASSLAKEVHNEQFF. As DNA, the CDR3 is TGCGCCAGCAGTTTAGCGAAAGAGGTCCACAATGAGCAGTTCTTC.

The V gene is TRBV20-1, the J gene TRBJ2-5; no clear D. V was pared by 3 bases and J by 0 bases, with 8 bases between. The CDR3 has 13 residues. The germline CDR1 and CDR2 sequences are DFQATT and SNEGSKA (reference sequence). The CDR3 nucleotides read TGCAGTGCTAGGAGAGAGTACCAAGAGACCCAGTACTTC. It encodes CSARREYQETQYF.

This clonotype was seen a handful of times. The chain combines TRBV10-3 with TRBJ2-7; tentatively, D is TRBD2 (5 bases). CDR3 size: 16 residues. The germline V gene encodes CDR1 ENHRY and CDR2 SYGVKD. The germline V and J ends were trimmed by 3 bases and 1 base, with 16 bases remaining between them. CDR3 DNA: TGTGCCATCAGTGATCCGGACTGGACTCTATCCTACGAGCAGTACTTC. Amino acid sequence: CAISDPDWTLSYEQYF.

This clonotype was seen ten or more times. The V call is TRBV7-8, the J call TRBJ2-3; perhaps TRBD1 as D (6 bases). Trimming removed 3 bases at V and 3 bases at J, with 7 bases between. Germline CDR1 reads SGHVS; CDR2 reads FQNEAQ. This CDR3 has 13 amino acids. The CDR3 nucleotides are TGTGCCAGCAGCTTTACAGGGACAGATACGCAGTATTTT. It encodes CASSFTGTDTQYF.

This clonotype was found once. CDR3 coding DNA: TGTGCCAGCAGCTCGGACCCGACCGGCTCCTACGAGCAGTACTTC. It codes for CASSSDPTGSYEQYF. This chain connects TRBV5-4 to TRBJ2-7; D unclear. This CDR3 is 15 amino acids long. V gave up 3 bases and J gave up 0 bases, with 13 bases separating them. The germline V gene encodes CDR1 SGHNT and CDR2 YYREEE (reference sequence).

The chain recombines TRBV6-5 with TRBJ2-3, with 10 bases matching TRBD2. Germline CDR1 is MNHEY and CDR2 is SVGAGI. V dropped 2 bases and J dropped 0; count of bases not matched to a gene: 11. The CDR3 extends over 19 amino acids. CDR3 in amino acids: CASSYAWTSGDYSTDTQYF. CDR3 nucleotide sequence: TGTGCCAGCAGTTACGCCTGGACTAGCGGCGATTATAGCACAGATACGCAGTATTTT.

This clonotype came up a few times. The chain recombines TRBV5-1 with TRBJ2-6; tentative D call: TRBD2 (5 bases). Germline CDR1 reads SGHRS; CDR2 reads YFSETQ. V shed 2 bases and J shed 0 bases, with 6 bases lying between them. The CDR3 loop spans 15 amino acids. In DNA form, the CDR3 reads TGCGCCAGCAGCTTAGACTACTCTGGGGCCAACGTCCTGACTTTC. It translates to CASSLDYSGANVLTF. The variable domain in full, with the rest retrieved from reference TRBV5-1 and TRBJ2-6, is KAGVTQTPRYLIKTRGQQVTLSCSPISGHRSVSWYQQTPGQGLQFLFEYFSETQRNKGNFPGRFSGRQFSNSRSEMNVSTLELGDSALYLCASSLDYSGANVLTFGAGSRLTVL.

The sample holds a few counts of this clonotype. The rearrangement uses TRBV30 and TRBJ2-7; D tentatively fits TRBD1 or TRBD2 (6 bases each). The V end was cut by 5 bases, the J end by 1 base, with 15 bases between. The V gene's germline CDR1 is GTSNPN and CDR2 SVGIG (reference sequence). This CDR3 is built from 14 residues. As DNA, the CDR3 is TGTGCCTGGTCGCCGGGGGCGTTATCCTACGAGCAGTACTTC. It specifies CAWSPGALSYEQYF.

This clonotype was seen a few times. The V gene is TRBV27, the J gene TRBJ1-5; the D gene is possibly TRBD1 (6 bases). V lost 0 bases to trimming and J lost 0 bases, with 18 bases between them. This CDR3 has 19 residues. CDR1 and CDR2 from the germline V gene are MNHEY and SMNVEV (reference sequence). The CDR3, as DNA: TGTGCCAGCAGTTTATCTAGGGACACCAGATCTTATAGCAATCAGCCCCAGCATTTT. This gives the protein CASSLSRDTRSYSNQPQHF.

This rearrangement joins TRBV3-1 to TRBJ1-1; no clear D gene. The CDR3 is 16 amino acids. Trimming took off 6 bases at V and 3 bases at J, with 20 bases between the two ends. Germline V lookup: CDR1 LGHDT, CDR2 YNNKEL (reference sequence). The CDR3 loop reads CASRLDSDNSYTEAFF. CDR3 DNA: TGTGCCAGCAGACTAGACTCTGACAATTCCTACACTGAAGCTTTCTTT.

Of note for this clonotype: Germline and junction disagree at one end, which may indicate a read error. This chain's CDR3 is CSVDRDSFEAFF. CDR3 nucleotide sequence: TGTTCGGTTGACAGGGATTCATTCGAAGCTTTCTTT. V usage is TRBV20-1 and J usage is TRBJ1-1; the match to TRBD1 covers 7 bases. CDR1 is DFQATT, CDR2 SNEGSKA, per germline (reference sequence). The CDR3 is made up of 12 amino acids.

This clonotype was seen more than once but under ten times. V is TRBV4-1 and J is TRBJ2-1; 10 bases fit TRBD2. After removal of 3 bases from V and 1 base from J, the junction contained 6 bases not matched to a gene. Per germline, CDR1 MGHRA and CDR2 YSYEKL. The CDR3 spans 17 residues. This chain's CDR3 is CASSHLERGGSYNEQFF. The CDR3 coding sequence is TGCGCCAGCAGCCACCTAGAGCGGGGGGGGTCCTACAATGAGCAGTTCTTC.

The chain employs TRBV5-1 and TRBJ1-2, with unresolved D. Trimming stripped 3 bases from V and 3 bases from J, with 15 bases between. This CDR3 spans 15 amino acids. Germline assignment: CDR1 SGHRS and CDR2 YFSETQ. The CDR3 is CASSSGSGGDYGYTF. Here the CDR3 DNA reads TGCGCCAGCAGCTCGGGATCGGGTGGGGACTATGGCTACACCTTC.

V and J are TRBV10-3 and TRBJ1-4; D gene unclear. CDR1 is ENHRY and CDR2 is SYGVKD in the germline V gene. The CDR3 covers 16 residues. V dropped 3 bases and J dropped 0 bases, with 11 bases sitting between them. The chain's CDR3 is CAISEYGDPTNEKLFF. Here the CDR3 DNA reads TGTGCCATCAGTGAATACGGAGACCCAACTAATGAAAAACTGTTTTTT.